These 21 T cell receptor beta chains were all obtained from the same sample, sequenced in a study of human T cells and chemical hapten exposure. Time point in this sample: patch test 2, 6 weeks after DPC sensitization. As to treatment: therapeutic diphenylcyclopropenone sensitization with weekly scalp DPC. Each CDR3 protein gets one entry after TCRdb re-called the RACE reads with MiXCR. The sample records more than 80,000 distinct CDR3 sequences, about 10% being singletons. The sample was whole blood, taken in connection with sensitization to the hapten diphenylcyclopropenone (DPC). Source of these receptors: a woman in her forties or fifties with alopecia areata. Some clones in this sample may be carry-over from other donors' samples.

The sample holds a few counts of this clonotype. The rearrangement joins TRBV12-3 or TRBV12-4 to TRBJ1-2, with 7 bases that match TRBD1. V lost 8 bases, J lost 3 bases, and 3 bases stayed unmatched. The CDR3 spans 12 residues. CDR3 DNA: TGTGCCAGCGGGACAGACTACTATGGCTACACCTTC. It encodes CASGTDYYGYTF.

This chain connects TRBV7-2 to TRBJ1-3; D might be TRBD1 (5 bases). V shed 5 bases and J shed 4 bases, with 12 bases lying between them. CDR1 is SGHTA, CDR2 FQGNSA, per germline. This CDR3 has 14 amino acids. The CDR3 nucleotides are TGTGCCAGCAGCACCACGAACAGGGGAAACACCATATATTTT. Translated: CASSTTNRGNTIYF. The full variable domain, rest sourced from reference TRBV7-2 and TRBJ1-3, is GAGVSQSPSNKVTEKGKDVELRCDPISGHTALYWYRQSLGQGLEFLIYFQGNSAPDKSGLPSDRFSAERTGGSVSTLTIQRTQQEDSAVYLCASSTTNRGNTIYFGEGSWLTVV.

This clonotype was recorded many times. The rearrangement uses TRBV4-1 and TRBJ1-5, with 7 bases lining up with TRBD1. Trimming at V came to 1 base and at J to 6 bases, leaving 9 bases not matched to a gene. The CDR3 length is 16 residues. Germline CDR1 MGHRA, CDR2 YSYEKL. The CDR3 region has the DNA TGCGCCAGCAGCCAAGGGGGACAGCCCCAGTTTCAGCCCCAGCATTTT. Amino acids: CASSQGGQPQFQPQHF.

This clonotype was seen many times. The V gene is TRBV7-2, the J gene TRBJ2-3; D unresolved. The CDR3 spans 13 residues. Trimming took 3 bases from V and 2 from J, leaving 6 bases between them. The germline CDR1 and CDR2 sequences are SGHTA and FQGNSA. In nucleotides, the CDR3 is TGTGCCAGCAGCTTGGCGTTCACAGATACGCAGTATTTT. Protein: CASSLAFTDTQYF.

This clonotype occurred many times. The chain couples TRBV11-2 to TRBJ2-7; D unresolved. The germline V and J ends were trimmed by 5 bases and 3 bases, with 8 bases remaining between them. Germline CDR1 SGHAT, CDR2 FQNNGV. The CDR3 is 12 residues long. The CDR3 sequence: CASSLQLYEQYF. CDR3 bases: TGTGCCAGCAGCCTACAGCTCTACGAGCAGTACTTC.

The chain combines TRBV16 with TRBJ2-7; the match to TRBD1 covers 7 bases. The CDR3 length is 15 residues. Germline CDR1 reads KGHSY; CDR2 reads FQNENV. The J segment lost 3 bases and the V segment lost 1 base, leaving 6 bases of the junction unmatched. The CDR3 DNA reads as TGTGCCAGCAGCCAATATGAGGACAGGCACTACGAGCAGTACTTC. Its translation: CASSQYEDRHYEQYF. Variable domain in full (rest from reference TRBV16 and TRBJ2-7): GEEVAQTPKHLVRGEGQKAKLYCAPIKGHSYVFWYQQVLKNEFKFLISFQNENVFDETGMPKERFSAKCLPNSPCSLEIQATKLEDSAVYFCASSQYEDRHYEQYFGPGTRLTVT.

The chain joins TRBV3-1 to TRBJ1-6; tentatively, D is TRBD1 (5 bases). CDR3 length: 13 amino acids. The germline V and J ends were trimmed by 4 bases and 7 bases, with 8 bases remaining between them. In germline, CDR1 is LGHDT, CDR2 YNNKEL (reference sequence). CDR3 sequence (DNA): TGTGCCAGCAGCCCAAGACAGAATTCACCCCTCCACTTT. Translation: CASSPRQNSPLHF.

This clonotype was detected many times. The chain is built from TRBV7-8 and TRBJ1-2, with TRBD1 matching over 8 bases. Unmatched junction bases numbered 16, after V lost 3 bases and J lost 7 bases. Germline values: CDR1 SGHVS, CDR2 FQNEAQ. This CDR3 region has 17 residues. The CDR3 coding sequence is TGTGCCAGCAGCTTTGAAGGCGGGGACAGGCGGTTCTCTGGCTACACCTTC. Amino acids: CASSFEGGDRRFSGYTF.

The chain combines TRBV27 with TRBJ2-7; D is uncertain. This CDR3 region has 14 residues. V was clipped by 3 bases and J by 3 bases, with 12 bases between them. The V gene's germline CDR1 is MNHEY and CDR2 SMNVEV (reference sequence). The CDR3 DNA sequence: TGTGCCAGCAGTTTCAAACAGCCTTACTACGAGCAGTACTTC. This translates into CASSFKQPYYEQYF.

This clonotype occurred a few times. J is TRBJ2-7 and V is TRBV29-1, with D unclear. This CDR3 region has 11 residues. The germline V gene has CDR1 SQVTM and CDR2 ANQGSEA. Trimming shortened V by 1 base and J by 6 bases, and 7 bases separated the two germline ends. CDR3 DNA sequence: TGCAGCGTTGAAGCGCAGACCGAGCAGTACTTC. It yields the protein CSVEAQTEQYF.

The rearrangement uses TRBV7-8 and TRBJ2-7, with 9 nucleotides matching TRBD2. Germline V gene sequence: CDR1 SGHVS, CDR2 FQNEAQ. There are 14 residues in the CDR3. Trimming took 6 bases from V and 6 from J; bases not matched to a gene: 9. The chain's CDR3 is CASRPGLALSEQYF. In DNA, the CDR3 is TGTGCCAGCAGACCGGGACTAGCTCTATCCGAGCAGTACTTC. The full variable domain, in which reference TRBV7-8 and TRBJ2-7 provide the parts outside the CDR3, is GAGVSQSPRYKVAKRGQDVALRCDPISGHVSLFWYQQALGQGPEFLTYFQNEAQLDKSGLPSDRFFAERPEGSVSTLKIQRTQQEDSAVYLCASRPGLALSEQYFGPGTRLTVT.

The chain links TRBV6-2 or TRBV6-3 to TRBJ2-1, with TRBD2 identical over 9 bases. Per the germline V gene, CDR1 is MNHEY and CDR2 is SVGEGT. This CDR3 spans 16 amino acids. The V gene end was trimmed by 0 bases and the J gene end by 10 bases; junction bases not matched to a gene: 10. The CDR3 spells CASSYSSSGRRLEQFF. The CDR3 DNA reads as TGTGCCAGCAGTTACTCCTCGAGCGGGAGGAGATTGGAGCAGTTCTTC.

Notes on this clonotype: It may be a read error: a sequence one base away is much more abundant. This sequence joins TRBV29-1 and TRBJ1-2, with a weak D call TRBD1 (5 bases). From germline, CDR1 is SQVTM and CDR2 ANQGSEA. The CDR3 contains 14 residues. DNA of the CDR3: TGCGGCGTTGAAGATCCGGCGGGGCCCTATGGCTACACCTTC. Translated, it gives CGVEDPAGPYGYTF.

In its sample, this clonotype was seen a few times. The genes are TRBV20-1 and TRBJ2-6, with a tentative D call TRBD1 (6 bases). The germline V gene encodes CDR1 DFQATT and CDR2 SNEGSKA (reference sequence). Trimming cost V 5 bases and J 0 bases, with 14 bases left between them. The CDR3 is 16 amino acids. DNA of the CDR3: TGCAGTGCTCGGGACAATGGGTACTCTGGGGCCAACGTCCTGACTTTC. Residues: CSARDNGYSGANVLTF.

In this sample, this clonotype turned up many times. The rearrangement uses TRBV24-1 and TRBJ2-1, with 13 bases matching TRBD2. Germline trimming cut 9 bases from V and 16 bases from J; bases unmatched to any gene: 14. Germline assignment: CDR1 KGHDR and CDR2 SFDVKD. The CDR3 runs to 14 residues. The CDR3 loop is CATSTSGRAGNIFF. In DNA form, the CDR3 reads TGTGCCACCTCCACTAGCGGGAGGGCCGGTAACATTTTCTTC.

Many counts were recorded for this clonotype. This chain uses TRBV20-1 with TRBJ1-1; 7 bases align to TRBD1. Looked up from germline, CDR1 is DFQATT and CDR2 is SNEGSKA (reference sequence). Trimming cost V 4 bases and J 4 bases; bases outside gene matches: 9. The CDR3 has 14 residues. This CDR3 reads CSATSTTGRTEAFF. The CDR3 nucleotides are TGCAGTGCTACTTCCACGACAGGGCGCACTGAAGCTTTCTTT.

This clonotype was recorded at least ten times. The chain uses TRBV20-1 and TRBJ2-7, with 10 bases fitting TRBD2. J lost 4 bases, V lost 3 bases, and 6 bases had no gene match. The germline CDR1 and CDR2 sequences are DFQATT and SNEGSKA (reference sequence). The CDR3 is 14 residues long. CDR3 loop: CSASPSGSIYEQYF. CDR3 bases: TGCAGTGCTAGTCCTAGCGGGAGTATTTACGAGCAGTACTTC.

CDR3 sequence (DNA): TGTGCCAGCAGCTTCAATATCGGGACTAGCGGGAAGGGTGAGCAGTTCTTC. It translates to CASSFNIGTSGKGEQFF. V usage is TRBV11-2 and J usage is TRBJ2-1; the match to TRBD2 covers 13 bases. The CDR3 totals 17 residues. With 3 bases clipped from V and 9 bases from J, the junction kept 11 bases outside the gene matches. The germline V gene encodes CDR1 SGHAT and CDR2 FQNNGV. The full variable domain, in which reference TRBV11-2 and TRBJ2-1 provide the parts outside the CDR3, is EAGVAQSPRYKIIEKRQSVAFWCNPISGHATLYWYQQILGQGPKLLIQFQNNGVVDDSQLPKDRFSAERLKGVDSTLKIQPAKLEDSAVYLCASSFNIGTSGKGEQFFGPGTRLTVL.

This clonotype has just a few counts. This rearrangement joins TRBV20-1 to TRBJ1-5; 7 bases match TRBD1. Germline-derived CDR1 and CDR2 are DFQATT and SNEGSKA (reference sequence). The CDR3 loop spans 15 amino acids. Trimming took 5 bases from V and 0 from J; bases not matched to a gene: 7. The DNA of the CDR3 is TGCAGTGCTTTTACAGGGGACCATAGCAATCAGCCCCAGCATTTT. Translation gives CSAFTGDHSNQPQHF.

This clonotype showed up just a few times. The chain is built from TRBV12-3 or TRBV12-4 and TRBJ2-3; D perhaps matches TRBD2 (6 bases). V lost 5 bases to trimming and J lost 6 bases, with 9 bases between them. The CDR3 contains 12 residues. CDR3 DNA sequence: TGTGCCAGCAGTCCCCTAGCGGATACGCAGTATTTT. Residues: CASSPLADTQYF.

This clonotype was seen a handful of times. The chain has TRBV7-2 and TRBJ2-6; D could derive from TRBD1 or TRBD2 (5 bases each). This CDR3 spans 15 amino acids. Trimming cost V 1 base and J 2 bases, with 6 bases left between them. CDR1 and CDR2 (germline): SGHTA, FQGNSA. CDR3: CASSLGGTGANVLTF. CDR3 coding DNA: TGTGCCAGCAGCTTAGGGGGGACTGGGGCCAACGTCCTGACTTTC. Filled out from reference TRBV7-2 and TRBJ2-6, the complete variable domain reads GAGVSQSPSNKVTEKGKDVELRCDPISGHTALYWYRQSLGQGLEFLIYFQGNSAPDKSGLPSDRFSAERTGGSVSTLTIQRTQQEDSAVYLCASSLGGTGANVLTFGAGSRLTVL.